The subject of this entry is one T cell receptor (beta chain). Its antigen is not known. This table comes from immunoSEQ multiplex PCR, and its TCRdb copy is limited to in-frame clones, with some not included. Altogether some 110,000 clones are present, over 75% being singletons, with the ten largest covering approximately 7.5%. The record originates from a study of T cell responses to AZD1222 COVID-19 vaccine. Overall study context: Pooling covered second doses at about 4 or about 12 weeks. Study observations and caveats: Repertoires in all cases were sampled only once the peak T cell response had passed. Donors were mostly white British, more females; clonal diversity possibly underestimated. Spike-specific TCR breadth and depth went up after people got two AZD1222 doses.

Germline CDR1 and CDR2: MNHEY and SVGAGI. V lost 1 base and J lost 2, with 9 bases in between. This CDR3 is built from 14 residues. The J gene is TRBJ2-7, the V gene TRBV6-5, with a possible D match to TRBD2 (6 bases). The TCR originated in an adult in good health. The sample was peripheral blood, taken on day 0 of AZD1222 vaccination. CDR3: CASSYLAETYEQYF. As DNA, the CDR3 is TGTGCCAGCAGTTACTTAGCGGAAACCTACGAGCAGTACTTC.